This T cell receptor (beta chain) was observed in a study of cytotoxic CD8 clonotypes in ibrutinib-treated CLL. Background on the study: Patients attained about 24 partial and 2 complete responses; at median approximately 68 months, 14 remained remitted while some 12 progressed.

The planned depth of sequencing spanned 1 in 200,000 to 1 in 1 million T cells. TCRdb keeps only in-frame clones here, not all; method: immunoSEQ multiplex PCR. The sample contains some 80,000 clones, 70% to 80% of which appear only once. Study results and limitations: Clonality rose at ibrutinib response, held steady in sustained remission, and fell toward baseline at progression.

Details on this clone: Its antigen is not identified.

This CDR3 spans 11 amino acids. V lost 7 bases, J lost 13 bases, and 11 bases lay in between. Germline CDR1 reads SEHNR; CDR2 reads FQNEAQ (reference sequence). Frozen PBMC stocks contributed around 2 micrograms of genomic DNA to the TCR beta libraries. The input for sequencing was PBMCs, taken after 12 months of ibrutinib treatment. This receptor was taken from a human donor with chronic lymphocytic leukemia. The rearrangement links TRBV7-9 to TRBJ2-6; the D gene is possibly TRBD2 (5 bases). This chain's CDR3 is CASTLTGVLTF. The CDR3 DNA follows: TGTGCCAGCACCCTGACGGGAGTCCTGACTTTC.